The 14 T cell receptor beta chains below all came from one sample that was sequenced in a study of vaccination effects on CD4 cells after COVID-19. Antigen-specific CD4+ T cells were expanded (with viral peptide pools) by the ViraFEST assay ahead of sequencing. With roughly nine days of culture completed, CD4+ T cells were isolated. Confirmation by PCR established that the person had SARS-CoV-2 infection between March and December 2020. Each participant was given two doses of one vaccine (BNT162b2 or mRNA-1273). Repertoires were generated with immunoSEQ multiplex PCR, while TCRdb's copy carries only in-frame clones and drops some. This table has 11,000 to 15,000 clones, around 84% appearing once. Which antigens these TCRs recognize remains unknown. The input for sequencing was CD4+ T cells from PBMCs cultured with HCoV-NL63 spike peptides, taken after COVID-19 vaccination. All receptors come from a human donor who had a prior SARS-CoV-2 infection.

CDR3 bases: TGCAGTGCTAGTGGTAGCGGGGTGAACACCGGGGAGCTGTTTTTT. It encodes CSASGSGVNTGELFF. The V and J genes are TRBV20-1 and TRBJ2-2; TRBD2 matches 8 bases. The CDR3 sequence is 15 residues long. Per the germline V gene, CDR1 is DFQATT and CDR2 is SNEGSKA (reference sequence). With 3 bases clipped from V and 1 base from J, the junction kept 4 bases outside the gene matches.

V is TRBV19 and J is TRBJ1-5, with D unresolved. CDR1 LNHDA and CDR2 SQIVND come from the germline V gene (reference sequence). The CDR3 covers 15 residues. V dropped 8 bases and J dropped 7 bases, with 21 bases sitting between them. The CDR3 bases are TGTGCCAGTTACAACCGGGCCTCCCTTGGGCAGCCCCAGCATTTT. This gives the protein CASYNRASLGQPQHF.

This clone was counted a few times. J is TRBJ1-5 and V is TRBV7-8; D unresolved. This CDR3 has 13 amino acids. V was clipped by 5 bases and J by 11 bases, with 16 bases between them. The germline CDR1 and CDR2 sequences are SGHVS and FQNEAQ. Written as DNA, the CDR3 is TGTGCCAGCAGCCGATCCGGGTCCCTAGCCCAGCATTTT. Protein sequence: CASSRSGSLAQHF.

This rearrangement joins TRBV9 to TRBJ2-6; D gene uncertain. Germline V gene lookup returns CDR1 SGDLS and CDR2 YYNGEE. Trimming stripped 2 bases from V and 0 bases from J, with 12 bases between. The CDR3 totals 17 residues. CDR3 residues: CASSVGRRTSGANVLTF. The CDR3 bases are TGTGCCAGCAGCGTCGGGCGGAGAACCTCTGGGGCCAACGTCCTGACTTTC.

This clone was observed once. In DNA form, the CDR3 reads TGTGCCAGCAGTTCTTCTTCTGGGGCCAACGTCCTGACTTTC. This sequence encodes CASSSSSGANVLTF. This chain joins TRBV6-5 and TRBJ2-6; D is ambiguous. CDR3 length: 14 residues. Trimming stripped 4 bases from V and 1 base from J, with 5 bases between. Germline CDR1 and CDR2: MNHEY and SVGAGI.

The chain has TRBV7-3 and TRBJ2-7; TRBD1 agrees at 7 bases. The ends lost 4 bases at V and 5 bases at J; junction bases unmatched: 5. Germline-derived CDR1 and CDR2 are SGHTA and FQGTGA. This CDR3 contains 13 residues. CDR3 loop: CASSSGQDHEQYF. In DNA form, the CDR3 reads TGTGCCAGCAGCTCAGGACAGGACCACGAGCAGTACTTC.

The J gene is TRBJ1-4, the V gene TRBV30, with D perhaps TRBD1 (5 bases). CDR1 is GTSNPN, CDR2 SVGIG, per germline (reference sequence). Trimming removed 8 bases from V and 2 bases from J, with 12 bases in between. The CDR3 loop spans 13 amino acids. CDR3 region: CAGPGPTNEKLFF. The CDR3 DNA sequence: TGTGCCGGACCGGGACCGACTAATGAAAAACTGTTTTTT.

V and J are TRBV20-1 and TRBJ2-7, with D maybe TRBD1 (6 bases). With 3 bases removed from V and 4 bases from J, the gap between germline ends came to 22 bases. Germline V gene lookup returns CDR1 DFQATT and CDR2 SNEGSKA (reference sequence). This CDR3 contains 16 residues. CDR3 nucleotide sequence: TGCAGTGCTAGTGGTTTATTTTCTACAGGGAGATACGAGCAGTACTTC. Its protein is CSASGLFSTGRYEQYF.

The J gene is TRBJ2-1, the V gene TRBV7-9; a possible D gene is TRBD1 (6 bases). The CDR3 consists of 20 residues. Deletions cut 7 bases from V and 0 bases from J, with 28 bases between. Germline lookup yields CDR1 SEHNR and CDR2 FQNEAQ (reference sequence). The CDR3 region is CASTPYRAGEWLSSYNEQFF. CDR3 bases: TGTGCCAGCACTCCCTACCGGGCAGGGGAATGGCTCAGCTCCTACAATGAGCAGTTCTTC.

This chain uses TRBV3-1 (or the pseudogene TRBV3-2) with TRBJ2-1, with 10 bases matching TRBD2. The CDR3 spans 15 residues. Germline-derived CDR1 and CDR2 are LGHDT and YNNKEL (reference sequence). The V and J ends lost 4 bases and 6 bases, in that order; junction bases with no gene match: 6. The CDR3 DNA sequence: TGTGCCAGCAGCCCAGCGGGAGGGCCTCTCAATGAGCAGTTCTTC. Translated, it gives CASSPAGGPLNEQFF.

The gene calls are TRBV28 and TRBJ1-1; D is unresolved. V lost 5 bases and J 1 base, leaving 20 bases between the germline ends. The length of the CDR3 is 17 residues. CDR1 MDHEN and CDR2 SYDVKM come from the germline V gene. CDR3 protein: CASSPLESWPGNTEAFF. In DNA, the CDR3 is TGTGCCAGCAGTCCCCTAGAATCCTGGCCCGGGAACACTGAAGCTTTCTTT.

The CDR3 sequence: CASSLQGYGRTNEKLFF. The CDR3 nucleotides read TGTGCCAGCAGCTTACAGGGGTATGGTCGAACTAATGAAAAACTGTTTTTT. The chain employs TRBV7-2 and TRBJ1-4, with a weak D call TRBD1 (6 bases). CDR1 is SGHTA, CDR2 FQGNSA, per germline. Trimming stripped 2 bases from V and 1 base from J, with 14 bases between. The CDR3 covers 17 residues. The whole variable domain, remainder taken from reference TRBV7-2 and TRBJ1-4, is GAGVSQSPSNKVTEKGKDVELRCDPISGHTALYWYRQSLGQGLEFLIYFQGNSAPDKSGLPSDRFSAERTGGSVSTLTIQRTQQEDSAVYLCASSLQGYGRTNEKLFFGSGTQLSVL.

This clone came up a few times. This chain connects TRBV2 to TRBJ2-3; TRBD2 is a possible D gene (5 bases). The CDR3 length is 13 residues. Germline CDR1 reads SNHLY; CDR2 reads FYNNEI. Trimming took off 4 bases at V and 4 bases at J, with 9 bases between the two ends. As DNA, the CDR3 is TGTGCCAGCAGTGTGGCGGGTCCAGATACGCAGTATTTT. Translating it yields CASSVAGPDTQYF.

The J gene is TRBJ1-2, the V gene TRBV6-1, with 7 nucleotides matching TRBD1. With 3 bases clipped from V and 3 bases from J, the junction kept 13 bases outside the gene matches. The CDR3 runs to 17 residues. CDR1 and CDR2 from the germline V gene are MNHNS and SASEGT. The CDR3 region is CASSDYRGTSLYYGYTF. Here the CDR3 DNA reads TGTGCCAGCAGTGACTACAGGGGTACAAGCTTATACTATGGCTACACCTTC.